Sequencing of this T cell receptor (beta chain) was carried out in a study of vaccination effects on CD4 cells after COVID-19. Overall study findings and caveats: Substantial clonal contraction characterized both infection- and vaccine-induced clones late after vaccination.

Before any sequencing was done, the ViraFEST assay used viral peptide pools to expand antigen-specific CD4+ T cells. With more than 9 days of culture completed, CD4+ T cells were isolated. The participants, recipients of two vaccine doses, got either BNT162b2 or mRNA-1273. All vaccine recipients tested negative for nucleocapsid antibodies and had never contracted SARS-CoV-2 infection. Every well housed about 1.8 million PBMC, which grew in culture alongside about 11 IU/ml IL-2 and around 9.4 ug/ml peptides. The protocol was immunoSEQ multiplex PCR, while the TCRdb copy is restricted to in-frame clones and leaves out a portion. The repertoire holds tens of thousands of clones, with roughly 80% as singletons. CDR1 SGHVS and CDR2 FQNEAQ come from the germline V gene. With 4 bases removed from V and 0 bases from J, the gap between germline ends came to 10 bases. The CDR3 sequence is 15 residues long. This clone showed up just once. The antigen remains undetermined.

The J gene is TRBJ2-1, the V gene TRBV7-8; D remains unclear. The source is a human donor who received a COVID-19 vaccine. The sequencing here drew on CD4+ T cells from PBMCs cultured with HCoV-OC43 spike peptides, taken after COVID-19 vaccination. The subset is: HCoV-OC43 spike overlapping peptide pool stimulation. This CDR3 is CASSSNYNSYNEQFF. The DNA of the CDR3 is TGTGCCAGCAGCTCCAACTATAACTCCTACAATGAGCAGTTCTTC.